The table lists the clone carrying this T cell receptor (beta chain) with many counts. The antigen is unknown. The data belong to a study of T-cell reconstitution after alpha-beta-depleted transplantation in children. Study-wide findings and caveats: Several hundred expanded graft clones reportedly gave rise to the alpha-beta T cells present about two months after transplant. TCRbeta diversity was high at day 60 in some patients (a result of surviving recipient T cells and thymic progenitors). One year post-transplant, T-cell counts and diversity were largely derived from T cells produced anew.

The TCRbeta library was prepared with unique molecular identifiers. TCRdb used MiXCR to reprocess the PCR reads, holding one entry per CDR3 protein. Counted here are around 72,000 distinct CDR3 sequences, roughly 4.4% occurring once; the ten biggest clones make up approximately 17%. The sample was PBMCs, mostly from graft donor cells, taken 180 days after TCRalphabeta/CD19-depleted stem cell transplant. The TCR comes from a boy younger than two who had a stem cell transplant for acute myeloid leukemia, so the T cells may come from the graft donor.

The CDR3 region has the DNA TGTGCCAGCAGGCGGGACAGGGGTAACACCGGGGAGCTGTTTTTT. Residues: CASRRDRGNTGELFF. J is TRBJ2-2 and V is TRBV6-1; TRBD1 matches at 10 bases. This CDR3 contains 15 residues. CDR1 MNHNS and CDR2 SASEGT come from the germline V gene. Trimming removed 6 bases from V and 2 bases from J; junction bases left unmatched: 3.